Listed below are T cell receptor beta chains from one sample, sequenced in a study of shared clonotypes between healthy human individuals. Method: immunoSEQ multiplex PCR; TCRdb's copy keeps in-frame clones and lacks some. The data hold around 2.5 million clones, with 93% observed a single time. The sequenced sample was naive CD4+ T cells from PBMCs. The receptors stem from a man in his late teens or twenties in good health. Some clones in this sample may be carry-over from other donors' samples. The CDR3 runs from the conserved cysteine through the conserved F or W. A D gene is named only where the DNA matches it firmly. Rows may omit the clone size; those that give it use once, few, many or a size class.

>.|TRBV28|TRBJ1-1|few
CASSRTELNTEAFF
TGTGCCAGCAGTCGTACAGAGTTGAACACTGAAGCTTTCTTT
>TRBD2|TRBV10-2|TRBJ2-7|.
CASSGLAGVHEQYF
TGCGCCAGCAGCGGTCTAGCGGGCGTCCACGAGCAGTACTTC
>TRBD1|TRBV5-1|TRBJ1-1|.
CASSWTGTGDEAFF
TGCGCCAGCAGCTGGACCGGGACAGGAGATGAAGCTTTCTTT
>TRBD1|TRBV7-2|TRBJ2-5|.
CASSSVRQGTETQYF
TGTGCCAGCAGCTCCGTAAGACAGGGGACGGAGACCCAGTACTTC
>.|TRBV18|TRBJ2-7|.
CASSPVKTPSYEQYF
TGTGCCAGCTCACCGGTTAAAACACCGTCCTACGAGCAGTACTTC
>.|TRBV6-5|TRBJ1-6|once
CASSQLGSPLHF
TGTGCCAGCAGTCAACTGGGTTCACCCCTCCACTTT
>TRBD1|TRBV5-1|TRBJ1-1|.
CASSSTGVLGREAFF
TGCGCCAGCAGCTCTACAGGGGTGCTTGGAAGAGAAGCTTTCTTT
>TRBD1|TRBV5-4|TRBJ2-2|.
CASSTRQGTNTGELFF
TGTGCCAGCAGCACCCGACAGGGGACGAACACCGGGGAGCTGTTTTTT
>.|TRBV5-6|TRBJ1-4|.
CASSLVGESNEKLFF
TGTGCCAGCAGCTTGGTCGGGGAATCTAATGAAAAACTGTTTTTT
>TRBD1|TRBV9|TRBJ2-5|few
CASSVTGVQETQYF
TGTGCCAGCAGCGTAACAGGGGTCCAGGAGACCCAGTACTTC
>TRBD1|TRBV29-1|TRBJ1-2|once
CSVGGTGDGYTF
TGCAGCGTTGGAGGGACAGGTGATGGCTACACCTTC
>.|TRBV28|TRBJ2-2|.
CASNSEGYTGELFF
TGTGCCAGCAATTCCGAGGGGTACACCGGGGAGCTGTTTTTT
>TRBD2|TRBV18|TRBJ2-1|.
CASSPLTSGSYNEQFF
TGTGCCAGCTCACCACTAACTAGCGGCTCCTACAATGAGCAGTTCTTC
>.|TRBV28|TRBJ2-7|.
CASSFPRGADEQYF
TGTGCCAGCAGTTTCCCTAGGGGAGCCGACGAGCAGTACTTC
>.|TRBV5-6|TRBJ1-1|.
CASSSFRAREAFF
TGTGCCAGCAGCTCGTTCAGGGCCCGCGAAGCTTTCTTT
>.|TRBV28|TRBJ2-1|.
CASSSGGGGDYNEQFF
TGTGCCAGCAGCTCCGGAGGAGGGGGCGACTACAATGAGCAGTTCTTC
>.|TRBV9|TRBJ1-6|.
CASSVAHRSGDSPLHF
TGTGCCAGCAGCGTAGCTCACAGGTCGGGAGATTCACCCCTCCACTTT
>TRBD2|TRBV5-4|TRBJ2-1|.
CASSPQGSGIPSYNEQFF
TGTGCCAGCAGCCCGCAGGGTAGCGGGATTCCTTCTTACAATGAGCAGTTCTTC
>.|TRBV2|TRBJ2-7|.
CASSEWGGSLGEQYF
TGTGCCAGCAGTGAATGGGGGGGCTCCCTGGGCGAGCAGTACTTC
>TRBD1|TRBV2|TRBJ2-5|.
CATTPRTGQETQYF
TGTGCCACCACTCCAAGGACAGGGCAAGAGACCCAGTACTTC
>.|TRBV29-1|TRBJ2-1|.
CSAAPGTGNYNEQFF
TGCAGCGCCGCCCCCGGGACTGGGAACTACAATGAGCAGTTCTTC
>.|TRBV2|TRBJ1-1|few
CASSETPMGGTEAFF
TGTGCCAGCAGTGAGACCCCCATGGGTGGGACTGAAGCTTTCTTT
>.|TRBV7-9|TRBJ2-2|few
CASSLVVNTGELFF
TGTGCCAGCAGCTTAGTGGTGAACACCGGGGAGCTGTTTTTT
>.|TRBV28|TRBJ2-7|.
CASSPDTYEQYF
TGTGCCAGCAGTCCCGACACCTACGAGCAGTACTTC
>TRBD2|TRBV19|TRBJ2-1|.
CASSRGGRDYDEQFF
TGTGCCAGTAGTAGGGGCGGCCGGGACTACGATGAGCAGTTCTTC
>.|TRBV28|TRBJ2-1|.
CASSLVSGALKYNEQFF
TGTGCCAGCAGCCTTGTCTCTGGGGCGCTTAAGTACAATGAGCAGTTCTTC
>TRBD1|TRBV27|TRBJ2-3|.
CASSLSRGIPDTQYF
TGTGCCAGCAGTTTGTCCAGGGGGATCCCAGATACGCAGTATTTT
>.|TRBV7-9|TRBJ2-6|.
CASSPTGRNSGANVLTF
TGTGCCAGCAGTCCAACCGGACGGAACTCTGGGGCCAACGTCCTGACTTTC
>.|TRBV5-4|TRBJ1-2|.
CASSAGEAYGYTF
TGTGCCAGCAGCGCCGGGGAGGCTTATGGCTACACCTTC
>TRBD2|TRBV5-4|TRBJ2-1|once
CASSSTSNSYNEQFF
TGTGCCAGCAGCTCGACTAGCAACTCCTACAATGAGCAGTTCTTC
>.|TRBV21-1|TRBJ2-2|.
CASSTPGWTSGPPCTGELFF
TGTGCCAGCAGCACCCCGGGGTGGACTAGCGGTCCCCCCTGCACCGGGGAGCTGTTTTTT